This T cell receptor beta chain emerged from a study of regulatory T cells in long-lasting Graves disease. The CDR3 runs to 16 residues. V lost 2 bases, J lost 0 bases, and 11 bases lay in between. The germline V gene encodes CDR1 MDHEN and CDR2 SYDVKM. Study observations and caveats: Persistent disease was characterized by preferential usage of TRBV28, TRBJ1-2 and TRBJ2-5.

Sequencing libraries for TCR beta were prepared with iRepertoire HTBI primers and Arm-PCR of CDR3 regions. In the study's own analysis: The identification of 55 to 70 TRBV and roughly 14 TRBJ segments was made across samples. MiXCR was run by TCRdb on the multiplex PCR reads, yielding one entry per CDR3 protein. TCRdb's processing, not the study's, gives the V and J calls here. The table records roughly 490,000 distinct CDR3 sequences, about 20% of them present only once. Time point given: persistent/refractory GD, antithyroid drugs over 5 years with positive TRAb. PBMC-extracted RNA yielded the TCR library. Patients all came to the study from an endocrinology department in Xi'an, China. This clonotype was observed at least ten times. Antigen unknown.

V and J are TRBV28 and TRBJ1-3, with D perhaps TRBD1 (6 bases). Specimen: peripheral blood mononuclear cells (PBMCs), collected when the disease was refractory, from a patient treated with antithyroid drugs. The clonotype comes from a female donor with Graves disease. The CDR3 DNA reads as TGTGCCAGCAGTTTAACTGGACAGTTCTCTGGAAACACCATATATTTT. Protein: CASSLTGQFSGNTIYF.